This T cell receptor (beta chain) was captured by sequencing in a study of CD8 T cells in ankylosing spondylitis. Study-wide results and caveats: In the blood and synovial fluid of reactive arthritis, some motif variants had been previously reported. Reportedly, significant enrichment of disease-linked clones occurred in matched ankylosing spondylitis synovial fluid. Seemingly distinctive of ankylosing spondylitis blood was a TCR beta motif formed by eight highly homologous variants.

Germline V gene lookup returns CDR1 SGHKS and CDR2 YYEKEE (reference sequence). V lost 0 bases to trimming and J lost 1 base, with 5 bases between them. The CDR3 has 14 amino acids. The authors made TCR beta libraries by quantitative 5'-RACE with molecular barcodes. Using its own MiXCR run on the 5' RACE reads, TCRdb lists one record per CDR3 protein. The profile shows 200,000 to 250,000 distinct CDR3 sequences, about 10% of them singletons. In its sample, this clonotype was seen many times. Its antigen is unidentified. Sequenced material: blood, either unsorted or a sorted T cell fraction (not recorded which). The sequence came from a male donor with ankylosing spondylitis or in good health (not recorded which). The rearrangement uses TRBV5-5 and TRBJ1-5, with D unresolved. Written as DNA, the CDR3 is TGTGCCAGCAGCTTGGCTCTGAGCAATCAGCCCCAGCATTTT. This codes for CASSLALSNQPQHF.